Described below is a single T cell receptor (beta chain) sequence and its context. The CDR3 has 18 residues. Germline lookup yields CDR1 SNHLY and CDR2 FYNNEI. V was clipped by 6 bases and J by 4 bases; unmatched bases: 14. A J-beta primer mix and a sample-barcoded 5' primer were used in a second PCR of about 6 to 12 cycles. TCRdb used MiXCR to reprocess the 5' RACE reads, holding one entry per CDR3 protein. The profile shows over a million distinct CDR3 sequences, approximately 26% of them singletons. The sample belongs to a study of blood T cells in healthy people across ages. These sequences were also reported in another study, on T cells of mothers and their children.

This TCR derives from a girl aged 2-10 years in good health. The gene calls are TRBV2 and TRBJ1-4; 10 bases match TRBD1. The material sequenced was blood. CDR3 residues: CASSSGTGVWQDNEKLFF. CDR3 bases: TGTGCCAGCAGCTCCGGGACAGGGGTTTGGCAGGATAATGAAAAACTGTTTTTT.